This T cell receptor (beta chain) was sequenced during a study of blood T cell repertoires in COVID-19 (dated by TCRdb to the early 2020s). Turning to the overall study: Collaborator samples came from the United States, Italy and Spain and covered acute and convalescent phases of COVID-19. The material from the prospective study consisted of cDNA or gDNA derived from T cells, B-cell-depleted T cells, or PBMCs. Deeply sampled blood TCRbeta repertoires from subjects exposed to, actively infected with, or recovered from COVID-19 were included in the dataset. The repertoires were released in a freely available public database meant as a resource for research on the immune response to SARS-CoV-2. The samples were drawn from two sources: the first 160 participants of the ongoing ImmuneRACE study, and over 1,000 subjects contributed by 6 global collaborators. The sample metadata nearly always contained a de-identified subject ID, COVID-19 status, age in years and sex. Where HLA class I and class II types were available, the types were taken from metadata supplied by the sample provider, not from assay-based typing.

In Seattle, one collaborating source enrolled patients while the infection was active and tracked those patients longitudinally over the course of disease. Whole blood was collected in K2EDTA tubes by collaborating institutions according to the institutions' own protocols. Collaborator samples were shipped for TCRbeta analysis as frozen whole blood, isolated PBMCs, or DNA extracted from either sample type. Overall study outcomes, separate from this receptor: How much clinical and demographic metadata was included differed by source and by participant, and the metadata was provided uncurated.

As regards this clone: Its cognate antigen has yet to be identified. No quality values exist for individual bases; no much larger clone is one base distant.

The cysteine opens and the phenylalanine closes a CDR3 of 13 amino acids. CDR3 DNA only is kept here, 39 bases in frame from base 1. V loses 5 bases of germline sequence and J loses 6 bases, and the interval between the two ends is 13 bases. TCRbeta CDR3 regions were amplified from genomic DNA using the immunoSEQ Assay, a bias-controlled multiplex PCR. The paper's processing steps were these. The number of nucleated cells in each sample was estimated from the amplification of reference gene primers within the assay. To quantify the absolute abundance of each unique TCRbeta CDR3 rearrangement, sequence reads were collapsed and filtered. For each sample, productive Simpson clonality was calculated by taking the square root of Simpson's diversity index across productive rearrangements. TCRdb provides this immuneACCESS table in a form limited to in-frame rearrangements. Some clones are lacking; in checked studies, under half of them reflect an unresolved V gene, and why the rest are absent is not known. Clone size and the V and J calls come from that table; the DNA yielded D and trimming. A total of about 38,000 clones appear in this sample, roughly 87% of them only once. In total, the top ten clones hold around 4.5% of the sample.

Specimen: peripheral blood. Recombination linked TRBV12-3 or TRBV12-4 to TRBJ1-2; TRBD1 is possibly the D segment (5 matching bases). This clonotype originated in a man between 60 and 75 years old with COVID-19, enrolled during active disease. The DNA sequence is TGTGCCAGCAGTCCTCGGGGGGGAGATGGCTACACCTTC. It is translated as CASSPRGGDGYTF.